One and the same sample provided the 21 T cell receptor beta chains below, sequenced in a study of blood T cells in healthy people across ages. Combining a sample-barcoded 5' primer with a J-beta primer mix, a second PCR ran for about 6 to 11 cycles. MiXCR, applied by TCRdb to the 5' RACE reads, yields one record per CDR3 protein. The table lists 750,000 to 850,000 distinct CDR3 sequences, roughly 25% of them singletons. This sample was also put to use in a study of T cells of mothers and their children.

Input material: blood. The receptors derive from a boy between 10 and 17 years old in good health.

This clonotype was detected a few times. The V gene is TRBV12-3 or TRBV12-4, the J gene TRBJ2-7; 7 bases line up with TRBD1. The CDR3 has 14 residues. Trimming at V came to 6 bases and at J to 1 base, leaving 6 bases not matched to a gene. The CDR3 nucleotides read TGTGCCAGCAGCGATGCGGACAGGTCCTACGAGCAGTACTTC. Its protein is CASSDADRSYEQYF.

This clonotype has more than one count but fewer than ten. V usage is TRBV6-5 and J usage is TRBJ2-7; 9 bases map to TRBD1. The V segment lost 6 bases and the J segment 2 bases; nucleotides outside the gene matches: 8. This CDR3 is 15 amino acids long. Germline V lookup: CDR1 MNHEY, CDR2 SVGAGI. This chain's CDR3 is CASRSGTGYTYEQYF. In nucleotides, the CDR3 is TGTGCCAGCAGGTCCGGGACAGGGTACACCTACGAGCAGTACTTC.

This chain uses TRBV7-2 with TRBJ1-2, with a weak D call TRBD1 (5 bases). Between the trimmed V and J ends, which lost 1 base and 2 bases, there was a span of 11 bases. Looked up from germline, CDR1 is SGHTA and CDR2 is FQGNSA. The CDR3 contains 15 residues. CDR3 nucleotides: TGTGCCAGCAGCTTAGGCGCTGACAGAAACTATGGCTACACCTTC. It is translated as CASSLGADRNYGYTF.

This clonotype was found a few times. The genes are TRBV7-9 and TRBJ2-5; TRBD2 agrees at 16 bases. Germline assignment: CDR1 SEHNR and CDR2 FQNEAQ (reference sequence). Germline trimming cut 5 bases from V and 3 bases from J; bases unmatched to any gene: 9. CDR3 size: 18 residues. The CDR3 DNA reads as TGTGCCAGCAGCCCTCCGGGACTAGCGGGGGGGAACGAAGAGACCCAGTACTTC. The encoded protein is CASSPPGLAGGNEETQYF. Based on the CDR3 plus reference TRBV7-9 and TRBJ2-5, the full variable domain is DTGVSQNPRHKITKRGQNVTFRCDPISEHNRLYWYRQTLGQGPEFLTYFQNEAQLEKSRLLSDRFSAERPKGSFSTLEIQRTEQGDSAMYLCASSPPGLAGGNEETQYFGPGTRLLVL.

The sample holds many counts of this clonotype. Here the CDR3 DNA reads TGTGCCAGCAGTTTAGGCGGGGATCAGCCCCAGCATTTT. This sequence encodes CASSLGGDQPQHF. The genes are TRBV12-3 or TRBV12-4 and TRBJ1-5; unclear D gene. The V end was cut by 1 base, the J end by 5 bases, with 6 bases between. This CDR3 contains 13 residues.

A few counts support this clonotype. V usage is TRBV28 and J usage is TRBJ2-4; maybe TRBD2 (5 bases). The germline V gene encodes CDR1 MDHEN and CDR2 SYDVKM. The V gene lost 3 bases and the J gene lost 2 bases, with 14 bases spanning the gap. The CDR3 is 16 residues long. CDR3 nucleotides: TGTGCCAGCAGTTTCGCGGACCTCGGGACCAAAAACATTCAGTACTTC. Translation gives CASSFADLGTKNIQYF.

The chain uses TRBV20-1 and TRBJ2-1; 7 bases align to TRBD2. CDR1 and CDR2 (germline): DFQATT, SNEGSKA (reference sequence). V lost 2 bases and J lost 2; bases outside the gene matches: 9. This CDR3 comprises 16 residues. The CDR3 coding sequence is TGCAGTGCTAGAATAGGCGGGAGCTCCGCCTACAATGAGCAGTTCTTC. This sequence encodes CSARIGGSSAYNEQFF.

Only a few counts were recorded for this clonotype. The CDR3 loop is CASRIAGGGVNEQFF. DNA for the CDR3: TGTGCCAGCAGAATAGCGGGAGGCGGAGTCAATGAGCAGTTCTTC. This sequence joins TRBV12-3 or TRBV12-4 and TRBJ2-1; 10 positions agree with TRBD2. The CDR3 consists of 15 residues. The V segment lost 6 bases and the J segment 6 bases; nucleotides outside the gene matches: 8.

In its sample, this clonotype was seen many times. The rearrangement joins TRBV18 to TRBJ2-5, with D possibly TRBD2 on 6 matching bases. The ends were cut back, 3 bases at V and 0 bases at J, with 11 bases in the middle. Germline V gives CDR1 KGHSH, CDR2 LQKENI. This CDR3 comprises 15 residues. The CDR3 spells CASSPGGTNQETQYF. CDR3 DNA: TGTGCCAGCTCACCGGGCGGGACCAACCAAGAGACCCAGTACTTC.

This clonotype was counted only a few times. The chain has TRBV30 and TRBJ1-1; D is uncertain. The CDR3 covers 15 residues. With 7 bases removed from V and 0 bases from J, the gap between germline ends came to 18 bases. Germline CDR1 is GTSNPN and CDR2 is SVGIG (reference sequence). The CDR3 loop reads CASLVRDLMNTEAFF. The CDR3 DNA is TGTGCCTCCTTGGTCCGGGATCTCATGAACACTGAAGCTTTCTTT.

In its sample, this clonotype was seen a few times. This chain joins TRBV11-2 and TRBJ2-6; tentatively, D is TRBD1 or TRBD2 (5 bases each). V was trimmed by 1 base and J by 0 bases, leaving 16 bases between them. Germline V gives CDR1 SGHAT, CDR2 FQNNGV. This CDR3 is built from 19 residues. CDR3 nucleotide sequence: TGTGCCAGCAGCTTAGTTCGTGGGACGGTTAGCTCTGGGGCCAACGTCCTGACTTTC. This encodes CASSLVRGTVSSGANVLTF.

This clonotype was seen a handful of times. The genes are TRBV5-1 and TRBJ2-2; D unresolved. V gave up 1 base and J gave up 2 bases, with 9 bases separating them. Germline CDR1 reads SGHRS; CDR2 reads YFSETQ. The CDR3 is made up of 15 amino acids. CDR3 sequence reads: CASSLFRVNTGELFF. The CDR3 nucleotides are TGCGCCAGCAGCTTGTTCAGAGTTAACACCGGGGAGCTGTTTTTT.

This clonotype was observed once. The J gene is TRBJ1-5, the V gene TRBV9; D is unresolved. CDR3 length equals 14 residues. Germline loops: CDR1 SGDLS, CDR2 YYNGEE. V was clipped by 4 bases and J by 4 bases, with 12 bases between them. CDR3 DNA sequence: TGTGCCAGCAGCAGAAGGGCCACAAATCAGCCCCAGCATTTT. This gives the protein CASSRRATNQPQHF. The whole variable domain, remainder taken from reference TRBV9 and TRBJ1-5, is DSGVTQTPKHLITATGQRVTLRCSPRSGDLSVYWYQQSLDQGLQFLIQYYNGEERAKGNILERFSAQQFPDLHSELNLSSLELGDSALYFCASSRRATNQPQHFGDGTRLSIL.

This chain uses TRBV7-9 with TRBJ2-5; the D call may be TRBD1 or TRBD2 (7 bases each). V lost 1 base to trimming and J lost 13 bases, with 13 bases between them. The CDR3 is 12 amino acids. Germline-derived CDR1 and CDR2 are SEHNR and FQNEAQ (reference sequence). The CDR3 bases are TGTGCCAGCAGCTTAGAAAGGGAGGGGGCGTACTTC. Residues: CASSLEREGAYF.

This clonotype has only a few counts. This rearrangement joins TRBV5-6 to TRBJ1-2; 8 bases align to TRBD1. The V segment lost 4 bases and the J segment 8 bases; nucleotides outside the gene matches: 7. CDR3 length: 13 residues. The germline gives CDR1 SGHDT, CDR2 YYEEEE. Written as DNA, the CDR3 is TGTGCCAGCAGCACCCTGACAGGGGTCGGCTACACCTTC. Translation: CASSTLTGVGYTF.

CDR3 loop: CASSASDSSYQETQYF. In nucleotides, the CDR3 is TGTGCCAGCAGCGCCTCGGACAGCTCCTACCAAGAGACCCAGTACTTC. This sequence joins TRBV9 and TRBJ2-5, with a weak D call TRBD1 (6 bases). The CDR3 totals 16 residues. The germline gives CDR1 SGDLS, CDR2 YYNGEE. V lost 3 bases and J 0 bases, leaving 15 bases between the germline ends.

The V call is TRBV9, the J call TRBJ2-1, with TRBD2 matching 9 bases. Trimming removed 1 base from V and 9 bases from J; junction bases left unmatched: 8. Germline CDR1 is SGDLS and CDR2 is YYNGEE. This CDR3 region has 15 residues. The CDR3 reads CASSVTSGGIREQFF. In nucleotides, the CDR3 is TGTGCCAGCAGCGTAACCAGCGGGGGGATCCGTGAGCAGTTCTTC.

The chain couples TRBV28 to TRBJ1-1, with 7 bases matching TRBD1. The ends lost 5 bases at V and 2 bases at J; junction bases unmatched: 5. The CDR3 covers 14 residues. Germline V gives CDR1 MDHEN, CDR2 SYDVKM. The CDR3 DNA is TGTGCCAGCAGTGCCGGGACAGATAACACTGAAGCTTTCTTT. Its translation: CASSAGTDNTEAFF.

This clonotype was counted between two and nine times. This chain links TRBV4-3 with TRBJ2-3; D might be TRBD2 (6 bases). V lost 1 base, J lost 3 bases, and 23 bases lay in between. The CDR3 length is 19 residues. Germline V gene lookup returns CDR1 LGHNA and CDR2 YSLEER. The CDR3 spells CASSQAVPGLGGWTDTQYF. Here the CDR3 DNA reads TGCGCCAGCAGCCAAGCTGTACCGGGACTCGGCGGGTGGACAGATACGCAGTATTTT.

The chain employs TRBV24-1 and TRBJ1-1; tentative D call: TRBD1 (6 bases). The CDR3 covers 13 residues. V lost 8 bases to trimming and J lost 3 bases, with 12 bases between them. Germline-derived CDR1 and CDR2 are KGHDR and SFDVKD. CDR3 loop: CATKGDLDTEAFF. The CDR3 DNA follows: TGTGCCACCAAGGGGGATCTAGACACTGAAGCTTTCTTT.

Only a few counts were recorded for this clonotype. This chain links TRBV12-5 with TRBJ1-1; no clear D. The CDR3 has 14 amino acids. Per germline, CDR1 LGHNT and CDR2 FRNRAP. The V end lost 5 bases, the J end lost 1 base, and 11 bases lay between the germline ends. The CDR3 DNA reads TGTGCTAGTGGTCTGGACGCCTGGAACACTGAAGCTTTCTTT. As protein: CASGLDAWNTEAFF. The complete variable domain, with remaining parts taken from reference TRBV12-5 and TRBJ1-1, reads DARVTQTPRHKVTEMGQEVTMRCQPILGHNTVFWYRQTMMQGLELLAYFRNRAPLDDSGMPKDRFSAEMPDATLATLKIQPSEPRDSAVYFCASGLDAWNTEAFFGQGTRLTVV.